This passage covers 9 T cell receptor beta chains from one sample sequenced in a study of T cells in Graves' hyperthyroidism and ophthalmopathy (dated by TCRdb to about 2019). The library was built by means of multiplex PCR. The run used an Illumina HiSeq 2000. The TCR beta CDR3 regions were amplified from RNA transcripts. The TCR CDR3 was subjected to a first round of RT-PCR using the HTBI primer set and the Qiagen OneStep RT-PCR kit. The public reads were reprocessed in TCRdb via fastp at Q25 and MiXCR, keeping in-frame beta chains. Merged by CDR3 protein, the rows form single entries marked with the most common genes and DNA. Counted in this sample were some 720,000 distinct CDR3 sequences; less than 20% of them appeared once. 8.4% of the sample is taken by the ten largest. Input material: blood. Receptors originate from a young man with Graves' hyperthyroidism.

This clonotype was observed at least ten times. The gene calls are TRBV24-1 and TRBJ2-7; TRBD2 aligns across 12 bases. After removal of 5 bases from V and 3 bases from J, the junction contained 7 bases not matched to a gene. Germline-derived CDR1 and CDR2 are KGHDR and SFDVKD. This CDR3 is 16 amino acids long. The CDR3 protein is CATSAGRTSGNYEQYF. CDR3 in DNA: TGTGCCACCAGTGCCGGTCGGACTAGCGGGAACTACGAGCAGTACTTC.

Ten or more counts support this clonotype. V usage is TRBV12-3 or TRBV12-4 and J usage is TRBJ1-5, with a possible D match to TRBD1 (5 bases). V was shortened by 3 bases and J by 6 bases, with 15 bases between the two germline ends. The CDR3 is 15 amino acids. The CDR3 coding sequence is TGTGCCAGCAGTTTTGATATTCGGGGCGGTCAGCCCCAGCATTTT. This encodes CASSFDIRGGQPQHF.

This rearrangement joins TRBV5-1 to TRBJ2-1; 7 positions match TRBD2. V shed 0 bases, J shed 8 bases, and the junction held 8 bases outside the gene matches. CDR1 and CDR2 (germline): SGHRS, YFSETQ. The CDR3 is 15 amino acids. CDR3 DNA sequence: TGCGCCAGCAGCTTGGGGTGGGAGGGCCTACATGAGCAGTTCTTC. Protein sequence: CASSLGWEGLHEQFF.

The sample holds many counts of this clonotype. CDR3 sequence reads: CSARDRLAGQETQYF. In DNA form, the CDR3 reads TGCAGTGCTAGAGATCGACTAGCGGGTCAAGAGACCCAGTACTTC. This chain connects TRBV20-1 to TRBJ2-5; TRBD2 matches at 10 bases. The germline gives CDR1 DFQATT, CDR2 SNEGSKA (reference sequence). CDR3 size: 15 residues. Trimming took 0 bases from V and 2 from J; bases not matched to a gene: 3.

The V call is TRBV28, the J call TRBJ1-2; D gene ambiguous. Germline V gene lookup returns CDR1 MDHEN and CDR2 SYDVKM. The CDR3 sequence is 14 residues long. Trimming pared 4 bases from V and 3 bases from J, leaving 12 bases between. The CDR3 nucleotides read TGTGCCAGCAGTTCGGATAGATACCACTATGGCTACACCTTC. Translating gives CASSSDRYHYGYTF.

This clonotype has ten or more counts. The chain has TRBV7-2 and TRBJ2-3; 10 bases agree with TRBD1. Trimming removed 3 bases from V and 3 bases from J; junction bases left unmatched: 6. Looked up from germline, CDR1 is SGHTA and CDR2 is FQGNSA. The CDR3 spans 16 residues. CDR3 protein: CASSFPGQGLTDTQYF. CDR3 coding DNA: TGTGCCAGCAGCTTTCCGGGACAGGGGCTGACAGATACGCAGTATTTT.

This chain joins TRBV3-1 and TRBJ2-3; D gene unclear. Germline-derived CDR1 and CDR2 are LGHDT and YNNKEL (reference sequence). The length of the CDR3 is 12 residues. Trimming removed 0 bases from V and 7 bases from J, with 5 bases in between. The CDR3 loop is CASSQERNTQYF. Written as DNA, the CDR3 is TGTGCCAGCAGCCAAGAGAGGAATACGCAGTATTTT.

This clonotype was counted only a few times. The junction shows a germline mismatch at one end, possibly a read error. The chain uses TRBV28 and TRBJ2-6, with D unresolved. This CDR3 region has 15 residues. Germline V gives CDR1 MDHEN, CDR2 SYDVKM. This chain's CDR3 is CASSLLQSGSNVLTF. The CDR3 bases are TGTGCCAGCAGTTTGCTGCAATCTGGGTCCAACGTCCTGACTTTC.

The V and J genes are TRBV7-9 and TRBJ2-5; D is ambiguous. Germline V gene lookup returns CDR1 SEHNR and CDR2 FQNEAQ (reference sequence). The CDR3 sequence is 12 residues long. The CDR3 loop reads CVGSDPIWTQYF. DNA for the CDR3: TGTGTCGGATCGGACCCGATATGGACCCAGTACTTC.